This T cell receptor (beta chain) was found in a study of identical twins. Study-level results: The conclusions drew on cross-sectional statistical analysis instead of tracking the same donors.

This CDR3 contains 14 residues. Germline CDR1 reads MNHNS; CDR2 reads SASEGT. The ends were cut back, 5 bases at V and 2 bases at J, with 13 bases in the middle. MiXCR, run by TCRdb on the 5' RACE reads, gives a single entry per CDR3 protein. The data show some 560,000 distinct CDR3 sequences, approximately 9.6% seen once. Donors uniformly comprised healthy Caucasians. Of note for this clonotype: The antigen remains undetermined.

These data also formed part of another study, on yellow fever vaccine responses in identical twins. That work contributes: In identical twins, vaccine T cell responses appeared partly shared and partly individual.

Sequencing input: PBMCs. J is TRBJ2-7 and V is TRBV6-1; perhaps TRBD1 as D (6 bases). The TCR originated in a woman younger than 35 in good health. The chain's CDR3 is CASSMRTVTYEQYF. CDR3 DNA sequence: TGTGCCAGCAGTATGAGGACAGTCACCTACGAGCAGTACTTC.